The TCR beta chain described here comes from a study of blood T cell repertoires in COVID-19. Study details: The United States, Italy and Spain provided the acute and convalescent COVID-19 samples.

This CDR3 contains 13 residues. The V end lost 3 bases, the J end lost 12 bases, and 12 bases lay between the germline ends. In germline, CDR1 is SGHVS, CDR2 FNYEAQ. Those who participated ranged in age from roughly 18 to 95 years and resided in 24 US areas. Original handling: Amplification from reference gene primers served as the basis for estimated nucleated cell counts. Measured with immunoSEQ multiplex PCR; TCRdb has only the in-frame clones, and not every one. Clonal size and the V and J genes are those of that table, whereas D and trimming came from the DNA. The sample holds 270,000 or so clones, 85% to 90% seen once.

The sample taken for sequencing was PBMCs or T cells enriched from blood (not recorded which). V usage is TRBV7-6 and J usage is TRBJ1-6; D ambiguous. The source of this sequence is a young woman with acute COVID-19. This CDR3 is CASSFGTRLPLHF. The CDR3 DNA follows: TGTGCCAGCAGCTTTGGTACGAGACTACCCCTCCACTTT.